This is a list of T cell receptor beta chains from one sample in a study of cytomegalovirus exposure and HLA in healthy donors. Measured with immunoSEQ multiplex PCR; TCRdb has only the in-frame clones, and not every one. The repertoire holds 150,000 to 200,000 clones, with roughly 80% as singletons. The specimen was PBMCs. The receptors were gathered from a female donor in good health and CMV-seronegative. CDR3s include the opening cysteine and the closing phenylalanine or tryptophan. The D gene is left open where the match is weak. Clone size is stated in some rows and not others, as once, few, many or a class when expanded.

>few|TRBJ2-7|-|TRBV13
TGTGCCAGCAGCCAAACTCAGGGCAGGGCCTACGAGCAGTACTTC
CASSQTQGRAYEQYF
>-|TRBJ2-2|-|TRBV5-1
TGCGCCAGCAGCCCAACCGGGCAGGGAGGCTCCGGGGAGCTGTTTTTT
CASSPTGQGGSGELFF
>-|TRBJ1-5|TRBD1|TRBV6-6
TGTGCCAGCAGTTACTCACAGGGGAGCAATCAGCCCCAGCATTTT
CASSYSQGSNQPQHF
>-|TRBJ2-7|-|TRBV27
TGTGCCAGCAGTTCAACAGGACGTAGCTCCTACGAGCAGTACTTC
CASSSTGRSSYEQYF
>-|TRBJ1-4|TRBD1|TRBV25-1
TGTGCCAGCAGGAATGACAGGGGAGTTGAAAAACTGTTTTTT
CASRNDRGVEKLFF
>-|TRBJ1-1|TRBD1|TRBV19
TGTGCCAGTAGCTTACAGGGGGTGAACACTGAAGCTTTCTTT
CASSLQGVNTEAFF
>-|TRBJ2-7|-|TRBV18
TGTGCCAGCTCCAAAAATCAGGGAAGTGGTGAGCAGTACTTC
CASSKNQGSGEQYF
>-|TRBJ2-5|TRBD2|TRBV5-1
TGCGCCAGCAGCTTGGGGCAGCGGGGGGGCCTCCAAGAGACCCAGTACTTC
CASSLGQRGGLQETQYF
>-|TRBJ1-1|-|TRBV9
TGTGCCAGCAGCGTAGTCCCGAGTAAGGGGGAAGCTTTCTTT
CASSVVPSKGEAFF
>-|TRBJ2-7|-|TRBV18
TGTGCCAGCTCACCCGACTTGAGCTCCTACGAGCAGTACTTC
CASSPDLSSYEQYF
>-|TRBJ1-3|-|TRBV6-1
TGTGCCAGCCGACAGTGGGGCTCTGGAAACACCATATATTTT
CASRQWGSGNTIYF
>-|TRBJ1-2|-|TRBV5-4
TGTGCCAGCAGCTTTGGGCAGGGGAGCTATGGCTACACCTTC
CASSFGQGSYGYTF
>-|TRBJ1-2|-|TRBV10-3
TGTGCCATCAAGGCACAGGGAAACTATGGCTACACCTTC
CAIKAQGNYGYTF
>-|TRBJ1-1|-|TRBV18
TGTGCCAGCTCACCACTGTCGCCAGGGGCATACTCTGAAGCTTTCTTT
CASSPLSPGAYSEAFF
>-|TRBJ2-2|TRBD2|TRBV7-8
TGTGCCAGCAGCACCCGACTAGCGGGGGGGCCGAGGGACACCGGGGAGCTGTTTTTT
CASSTRLAGGPRDTGELFF
>-|TRBJ1-3|-|TRBV6-1
TGTGCCAGCAGGGAGGGGAATGGAAACACCATATATTTT
CASREGNGNTIYF
>-|TRBJ1-2|-|TRBV18
TGTGCCAGCTCACCGGAGGGGCATTATAACTATGGCTACACCTTC
CASSPEGHYNYGYTF
>-|TRBJ2-2|-|TRBV30
TGTGCCTGGAGTCGGTTTTCGAACACCGGGGAGCTGTTTTTT
CAWSRFSNTGELFF
>-|TRBJ2-7|-|TRBV5-1
TGCGCCAGCAGCTTGGTAGGGAGTCCCTCCTTCTACGAGCAGTACTTC
CASSLVGSPSFYEQYF
>-|TRBJ1-5|-|TRBV19
TGTGCCAGTAGGACTAAGGGTGGAGAACAGCCCCAGCATTTT
CASRTKGGEQPQHF
>-|TRBJ1-6|-|TRBV6-5
TGTGCCAGCAGTTTTGAGCTGGGAGGGAATTCACCCCTCCACTTT
CASSFELGGNSPLHF
>once|TRBJ1-5|-|TRBV6-5
TGTGCCAGCAGTTACCGAGGGTCTGGGCCCCAGCATTTT
CASSYRGSGPQHF
>-|TRBJ1-2|-|TRBV20-1
TGCAGTGCTAACAGGGACCATGGCTACACCTTC
CSANRDHGYTF
>-|TRBJ2-3|TRBD1|TRBV19
TGTGCCAGTTCGACAGGGTCCGCAGATACGCAGTATTTT
CASSTGSADTQYF
>-|TRBJ2-5|TRBD2|TRBV4-2
TGTGCCAGCAGCCCAGCTAATTTTGCGGGACTAGCGGGATCGACCCAGTACTTC
CASSPANFAGLAGSTQYF
>-|TRBJ2-3|TRBD2|TRBV7-2
TGTGCCAGCAGCTTTAGCGGGGGCGGCACAGATACGCAGTATTTT
CASSFSGGGTDTQYF
>-|TRBJ2-7|-|TRBV5-5
TGTGCCAGCAGCTTGTTGACTTCAGGGTACTACGAGCAGTACTTC
CASSLLTSGYYEQYF
>-|TRBJ2-7|TRBD1|TRBV15
TGTGCCACCAGCAGAGGGACAGGGGGGACCTACGAGCAGTACTTC
CATSRGTGGTYEQYF
>few|TRBJ1-1|-|TRBV4-1
TGCGCCAGCAGCCAAGATCCGCGGGGGTACACTGAAGCTTTCTTT
CASSQDPRGYTEAFF
>-|TRBJ1-6|TRBD1|TRBV27
TGTGCCAGCAGTTCGGGGACAGGGCTGGGAAATAATTCACCCCTCCACTTT
CASSSGTGLGNNSPLHF
>-|TRBJ1-1|TRBD1|TRBV7-9
TGTGCCAGCAGCTTTGCCGGGACAGCGAATGAAGCTTTCTTT
CASSFAGTANEAFF